The clone carrying this T cell receptor (beta chain) has a single count. The V gene end was trimmed by 5 bases and the J gene end by 5 bases; junction bases not matched to a gene: 6. CDR3 length equals 15 residues. Germline V lookup: CDR1 SEHNR, CDR2 FQNEAQ (reference sequence). These data are taken from a study of cytomegalovirus exposure and HLA in healthy donors. PCR was performed using 60 Vbeta and 13 Jbeta primers. TCRdb's table, derived via immunoSEQ multiplex PCR, lists solely in-frame clones and lacks some. The profile shows 130,000 to 150,000 clones, roughly 80% of them singletons. The chain couples TRBV7-9 to TRBJ2-5; TRBD1 matches at 12 bases. Material: PBMCs. The clonotype was recovered from a woman aged 40 to 50 in good health and CMV-seropositive. CDR3 in amino acids: CASSNRDRGQETQYF. In DNA, the CDR3 is TGTGCCAGCAGCAACCGGGACAGGGGGCAGGAGACCCAGTACTTC.